The 5 T cell receptor beta chains in this list originate from one sample, sequenced in a study of cytomegalovirus exposure and HLA in healthy donors. Assay: immunoSEQ multiplex PCR; the TCRdb copy retains only in-frame clones and omits some. The data contain around 300,000 clones, approximately 91% of them singletons. Sequencing was done on a sample of PBMCs. The origin of the receptors is a young man in good health and CMV-seronegative.

V is TRBV5-1 and J is TRBJ2-5, with TRBD1 matching 7 bases. V shed 5 bases, J shed 5 bases, and the junction held 9 bases outside the gene matches. The CDR3 has 14 residues. Germline lookup yields CDR1 SGHRS and CDR2 YFSETQ. The CDR3 coding sequence is TGCGCCAGCAGGGCCGAGGGGGCTGGGGAGACCCAGTACTTC. Protein: CASRAEGAGETQYF.

The chain combines TRBV6-1 with TRBJ1-1; D ambiguous. Trimming took off 3 bases at V and 4 bases at J, with 6 bases between the two ends. Germline V gene lookup returns CDR1 MNHNS and CDR2 SASEGT. The CDR3 has 12 amino acids. The CDR3 loop reads CASSDPGTEAFF. As DNA, the CDR3 is TGTGCCAGCAGTGACCCGGGCACTGAAGCTTTCTTT.

This clone is a singleton in its sample. The chain combines TRBV19 with TRBJ1-5; D is possibly TRBD1 (6 bases). This CDR3 region has 13 residues. The germline V and J ends were trimmed by 6 bases and 3 bases, with 9 bases remaining between them. Germline CDR1 reads LNHDA; CDR2 reads SQIVND (reference sequence). The CDR3 DNA reads TGTGCCAGTAGAGACAGGTTCAATCAGCCCCAGCATTTT. Residues: CASRDRFNQPQHF.

The J gene is TRBJ2-1, the V gene TRBV6-4, with 8 bases matching TRBD2. This CDR3 comprises 15 residues. Per germline, CDR1 MRHNA and CDR2 SNTAGT. J gave up 6 bases and V 5 bases, and 9 bases lay outside the gene matches. The CDR3 nucleotides read TGTGCCAGCAGTCCCCTCGGGGGGGGGCCCAATGAGCAGTTCTTC. Translated: CASSPLGGGPNEQFF.

V and J are TRBV11-2 and TRBJ2-3; D call uncertain. The germline V gene has CDR1 SGHAT and CDR2 FQNNGV. V dropped 2 bases and J dropped 7 bases, with 10 bases sitting between them. The CDR3 extends over 13 amino acids. CDR3 sequence: CASSLPVRNTQYF. The CDR3 coding sequence is TGTGCCAGCAGCTTACCGGTTCGAAATACGCAGTATTTT.